This T cell receptor beta chain was documented in a study of tumor T cells in aggressive B-cell lymphoma. Clones were sequenced by immunoSEQ multiplex PCR, and TCRdb holds only the in-frame ones, with some missing. Among more than 10,000 clones listed, around 90% were seen once. V lost 5 bases and J lost 0; bases outside the gene matches: 7. CDR1 and CDR2 from the germline V gene are SEHNR and FQNEAQ (reference sequence). The CDR3 spans 15 residues. Sequences were obtained from tumor tissue. The clonotype comes from an adult with diffuse large B cell lymphoma. The chain couples TRBV7-9 to TRBJ2-7; 7 bases map to TRBD1. The CDR3 here is CASSVPGQSSYEQYF. As DNA, the CDR3 is TGTGCCAGCAGCGTCCCGGGACAGTCCTCCTACGAGCAGTACTTC.